The source of this T cell receptor (beta chain) is a study of cytomegalovirus exposure and HLA in healthy donors. Study findings and constraints: Cytomegalovirus-associated TCR beta chains were listed, numbering 150 to 200. There were some public TCRs occurring in many donors, but most TCR sequences were rare. Reports indicated that the classifier achieved high specificity and sensitivity in diagnosing cytomegalovirus status. Subsequent analysis of the approximately 110 validation repertoires found a tendency for first-cohort TCR clusters to co-occur.

The J segment lost 1 base and the V segment lost 3 bases, leaving 4 bases of the junction unmatched. The CDR3 consists of 15 residues. The germline gives CDR1 SGHVS, CDR2 FQNEAQ. Concerning this clone: Its cognate antigen is unknown.

The method was immunoSEQ multiplex PCR; TCRdb's version includes in-frame clones alone and lacks a portion of them. The sample has more than 70,000 clones; almost 97% are singletons. The rearrangement links TRBV7-8 to TRBJ2-7; 9 bases line up with TRBD1. The sample consisted of PBMCs. This TCR was recovered from a man younger than 35 in good health and CMV-seropositive. The CDR3 DNA is TGTGCCAGCAGCTTTGGACAGGGGAGGTCCTACGAGCAGTACTTC. As protein: CASSFGQGRSYEQYF.